A selection of T cell receptor beta chains follows, all from one sample in a study of T cells in Graves' hyperthyroidism and ophthalmopathy. TCRdb recomputed calls from the multiplex PCR reads with MiXCR, one row per CDR3 protein. There are about 560,000 distinct CDR3 sequences in the sample; approximately 15% occur only once, and roughly 7.3% lies in the top ten. The source material was blood. These receptors originate from a woman aged 25 to 45 with Graves' hyperthyroidism. CDR3s include the opening cysteine and the closing phenylalanine or tryptophan. Each record gives: V gene, clone size, D gene, J gene, CDR3 DNA, CDR3 protein. A D gene is named only where the DNA matches it firmly. The size of a clone is reported for some rows only, either as once, few or many, or as a class for expanded clones.

>TRBV4-1|-|TRBD2|TRBJ2-1
TGCGCCAGCAGCCAAGATAGAGCTAGCGGACACTACAATGAGCAATTCTTC
CASSQDRASGHYNEQFF
>TRBV2|many|-|TRBJ1-6
TGTGCCAGCAGTGAATACGGGCCAGGGAATTCCTTACTATGGAATTCACCCCTCCACTTT
CASSEYGPGNSLLWNSPLHF
>TRBV12-3/TRBV12-4|-|TRBD1|TRBJ1-2
TGTGCCAGCAGTTTGAGGGGGACAGGGGTCACCGCAGCACTCTATGGCTACACCTTC
CASSLRGTGVTAALYGYTF
>TRBV7-2|-|-|TRBJ2-3
TGTGCCAGCAGCTTAGACGGGGGAGCGGTAGATACGCAGTATTTT
CASSLDGGAVDTQYF
>TRBV5-1|many|-|TRBJ2-5
TGCGCCAGCAGCTCGGGGATCACCCAAGAGACCCAGTACTTC
CASSSGITQETQYF
>TRBV12-3/TRBV12-4|-|-|TRBJ2-7
TGTGCCAGCAGCCGGTTCCAACCGGGACGGCGCTCCTACGAGCAGTACTTC
CASSRFQPGRRSYEQYF
>TRBV2|many|-|TRBJ2-7
TGTGCCAGCAGTGATTGGAGCAGCTCCTACGAGCAGTACTTC
CASSDWSSSYEQYF
>TRBV7-9|many|TRBD2|TRBJ2-1
TGTGCCAGCAGCCATGGGACTAGCGGGAGCCGAGCGGGTGAGCAGTTCTTC
CASSHGTSGSRAGEQFF
>TRBV5-1|many|TRBD2|TRBJ2-1
TGCGCCAGCAGCCCGGGACTAGCGGGAGGACTTGAGCAGTTCTTC
CASSPGLAGGLEQFF
>TRBV13|few|-|TRBJ2-1
TGTGCCAGCAGCTCCCACTACGATGAGCAGTTCTTC
CASSSHYDEQFF
>TRBV2|-|-|TRBJ1-4
TGTGCCAGCAGGGGGGGAGCTGGGGTTTGGGAAAAACTGTTTTTT
CASRGGAGVWEKLFF
>TRBV5-1|few|TRBD1|TRBJ2-5
TGCGCCAGCAGATCCTCCGAGACAGGGGAATTGGAGACCCAGTACTTC
CASRSSETGELETQYF
>TRBV27|few|TRBD2|TRBJ2-3
TGTGCCAGCAGTTTATCGGGGACTAGCGGGATATTGGCAGATACGCAGTATTTT
CASSLSGTSGILADTQYF
>TRBV7-8|few|-|TRBJ2-5
TGTGCCAGCAGCTTAGCGTCCGGGTTGGAGGCGACCCAGTACTTC
CASSLASGLEATQYF
>TRBV7-2|-|TRBD2|TRBJ2-2
TGTGCCAGCAGCCCATTAGCGGGATCCACCGGGGAGCTGTTTTTT
CASSPLAGSTGELFF
>TRBV7-3|-|-|TRBJ2-3
TGTGCCAGCAGCCGACAGGGCGGGAGGACAGATACGCAGTATTTT
CASSRQGGRTDTQYF
>TRBV2|many|TRBD2|TRBJ2-7
TGTGCCAGCAAGGGCGGGAGTCCCTGGGAGCAGTACTTC
CASKGGSPWEQYF
>TRBV11-2|many|TRBD1|TRBJ1-2
TGTGCCAGCAGCTTCGGGACAGGGTTTGGCTACACCTTC
CASSFGTGFGYTF
>TRBV27|few|-|TRBJ2-5
TGTGCCACCTCGCACGGGGATCGAGAGACCCAGTACTTC
CATSHGDRETQYF
>TRBV5-1|many|-|TRBJ2-3
TGCGCCAGCAGCTTGGCCGGGGAACTTAGCACAGATACGCAGTATTTT
CASSLAGELSTDTQYF
>TRBV12-3/TRBV12-4|many|-|TRBJ1-3
TGTGCCAGCAGTACTAGGACAGCCTCTGGAAACACCATATATTTT
CASSTRTASGNTIYF
>TRBV7-8|-|TRBD2|TRBJ2-7
TGTGCCAGCAGCTTCGGACTAGGTGACTACGAGCAGTACTTC
CASSFGLGDYEQYF